This T cell receptor beta chain was recorded in a study of shared clonotypes between healthy human individuals. CDR3 length: 15 residues. Trimming cost V 5 bases and J 7 bases; bases outside gene matches: 7. Germline V gene sequence: CDR1 SGHNT, CDR2 YENEEA. Profiled with immunoSEQ multiplex PCR; TCRdb holds only in-frame clones, not every one. The sample includes roughly 1,000,000 clones, around three quarters of them seen just once. This clone was counted once. The sequenced sample consisted of memory CD4+ T cells from PBMCs. Subset reported: CD45RA-negative fraction. The sequence was collected from a man younger than 35 in good health. Some clones in this sample may be carry-over from other donors' samples. V and J are TRBV11-3 and TRBJ2-7; TRBD2 aligns across 14 bases. CDR3 in amino acids: CASSGGLAGDLEQYF. CDR3 sequence (DNA): TGTGCCAGCAGCGGGGGACTAGCGGGAGATCTGGAGCAGTACTTC.